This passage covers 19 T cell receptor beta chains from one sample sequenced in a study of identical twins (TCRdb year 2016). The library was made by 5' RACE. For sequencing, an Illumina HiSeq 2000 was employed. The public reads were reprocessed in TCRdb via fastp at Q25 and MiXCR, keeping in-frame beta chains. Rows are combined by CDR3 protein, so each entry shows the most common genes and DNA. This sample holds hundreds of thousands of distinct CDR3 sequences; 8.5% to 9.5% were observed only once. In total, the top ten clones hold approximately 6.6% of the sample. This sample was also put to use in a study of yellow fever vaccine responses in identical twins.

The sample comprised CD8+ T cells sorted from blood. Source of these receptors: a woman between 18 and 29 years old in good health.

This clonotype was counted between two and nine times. The CDR3: CASRDYSYEQYF. CDR3 in DNA: TGTGCCAGCAGGGACTACTCCTACGAGCAGTACTTC. The chain employs TRBV6-5 and TRBJ2-7; tentative D call: TRBD2 (6 bases). Germline CDR1 reads MNHEY; CDR2 reads SVGAGI. This CDR3 has 12 amino acids. Trimming shortened V by 6 bases and J by 0 bases, and 6 bases separated the two germline ends.

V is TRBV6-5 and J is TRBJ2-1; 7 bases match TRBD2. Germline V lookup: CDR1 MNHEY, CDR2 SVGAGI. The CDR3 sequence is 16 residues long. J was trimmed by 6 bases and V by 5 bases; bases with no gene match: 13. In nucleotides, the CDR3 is TGTGCCAGCAGTACACAACTCGGAGCGGGGCCCAATGAGCAGTTCTTC. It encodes CASSTQLGAGPNEQFF.

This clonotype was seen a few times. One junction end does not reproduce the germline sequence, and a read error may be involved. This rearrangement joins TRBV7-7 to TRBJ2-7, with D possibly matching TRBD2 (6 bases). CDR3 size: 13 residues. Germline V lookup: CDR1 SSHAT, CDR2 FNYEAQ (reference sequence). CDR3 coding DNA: TGTGCTAGCAGCCGAGCGGGCTCCTACGAGCAGTACTTC. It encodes CASSRAGSYEQYF.

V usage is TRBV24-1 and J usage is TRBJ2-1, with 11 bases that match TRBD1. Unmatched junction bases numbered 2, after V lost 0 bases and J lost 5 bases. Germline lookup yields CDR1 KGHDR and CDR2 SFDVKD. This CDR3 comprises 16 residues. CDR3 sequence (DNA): TGTGCCACCAGTGATTTGCCGGGACAGGGGGACAATGAGCAGTTCTTC. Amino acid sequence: CATSDLPGQGDNEQFF.

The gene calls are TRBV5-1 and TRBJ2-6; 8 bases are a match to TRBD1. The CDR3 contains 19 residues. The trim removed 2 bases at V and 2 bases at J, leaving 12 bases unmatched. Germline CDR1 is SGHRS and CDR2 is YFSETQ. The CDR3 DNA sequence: TGCGCCAGCAGCTTCGAACCAGGACAGGGAAAAACTGGGGCCAACGTCCTGACTTTC. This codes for CASSFEPGQGKTGANVLTF.

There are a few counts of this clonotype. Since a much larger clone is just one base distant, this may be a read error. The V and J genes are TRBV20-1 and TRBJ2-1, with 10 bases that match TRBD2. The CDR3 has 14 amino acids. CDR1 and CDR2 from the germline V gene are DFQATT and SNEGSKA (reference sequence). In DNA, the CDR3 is TGCAGTGCCCGCGGGACTAGCGAGTACAATGAGCAGCTCTTC. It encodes CSARGTSEYNEQLF.

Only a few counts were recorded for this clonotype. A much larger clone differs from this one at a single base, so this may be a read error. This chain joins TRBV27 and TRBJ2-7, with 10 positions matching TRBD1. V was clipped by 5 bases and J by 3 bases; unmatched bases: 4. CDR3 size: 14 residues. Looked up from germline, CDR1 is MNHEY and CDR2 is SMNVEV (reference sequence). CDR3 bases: TGTGCCAGCAGTGCCGGGACAGGGGTCTACGAGCAGTACTTC. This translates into CASSAGTGVYEQYF.

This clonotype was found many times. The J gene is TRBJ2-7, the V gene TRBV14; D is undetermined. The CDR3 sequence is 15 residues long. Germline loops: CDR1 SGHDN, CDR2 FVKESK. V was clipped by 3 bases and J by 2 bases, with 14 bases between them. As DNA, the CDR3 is TGTGCCAGCAGCCAGTTCAAGGCCAACCCCTACGAGCAGTACTTC. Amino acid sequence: CASSQFKANPYEQYF.

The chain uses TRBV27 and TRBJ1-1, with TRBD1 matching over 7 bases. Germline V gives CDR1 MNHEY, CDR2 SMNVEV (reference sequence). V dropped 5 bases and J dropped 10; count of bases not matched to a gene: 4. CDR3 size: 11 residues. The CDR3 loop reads CASSKTGPAFF. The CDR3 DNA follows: TGTGCCAGCAGTAAGACAGGGCCAGCTTTCTTT.

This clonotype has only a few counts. CDR3 sequence reads: CASSEYPGEGNTIYF. CDR3 in DNA: TGCGCCAGCAGTGAGTACCCGGGAGAAGGAAACACCATATATTTT. The chain carries TRBV10-1 and TRBJ1-3; D call uncertain. The CDR3 sequence is 15 residues long. CDR1 is WNHNN, CDR2 SYGVQD, per germline (reference sequence). Trimming shortened V by 1 base and J by 4 bases, and 11 bases separated the two germline ends.

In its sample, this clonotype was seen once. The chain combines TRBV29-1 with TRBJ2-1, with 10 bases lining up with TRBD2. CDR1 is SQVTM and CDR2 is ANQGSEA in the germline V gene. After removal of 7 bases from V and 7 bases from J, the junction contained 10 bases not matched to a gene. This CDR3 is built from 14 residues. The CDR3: CSGTLAGVENEQFF. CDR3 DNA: TGCAGCGGGACCCTAGCGGGAGTCGAGAATGAGCAGTTCTTC.

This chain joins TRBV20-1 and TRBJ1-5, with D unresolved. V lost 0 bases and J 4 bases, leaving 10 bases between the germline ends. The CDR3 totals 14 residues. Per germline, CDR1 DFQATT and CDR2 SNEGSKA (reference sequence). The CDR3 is CSARDHGSNQPQHF. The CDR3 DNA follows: TGCAGTGCTAGAGATCATGGCAGTAATCAGCCCCAGCATTTT.

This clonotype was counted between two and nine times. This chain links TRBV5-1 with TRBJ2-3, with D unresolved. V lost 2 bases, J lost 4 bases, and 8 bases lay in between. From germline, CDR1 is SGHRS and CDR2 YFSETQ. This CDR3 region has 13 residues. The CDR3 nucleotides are TGCGCCAGCAGCTTTGGCACAGCAGATACGCAGTATTTT. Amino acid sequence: CASSFGTADTQYF.

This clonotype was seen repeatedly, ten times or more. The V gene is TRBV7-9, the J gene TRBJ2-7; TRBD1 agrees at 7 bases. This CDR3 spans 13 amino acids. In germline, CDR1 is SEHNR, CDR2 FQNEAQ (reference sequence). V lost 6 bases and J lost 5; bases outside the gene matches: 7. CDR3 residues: CASSLTGDHEQYF. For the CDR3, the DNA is TGTGCCAGCAGTCTTACAGGGGACCACGAGCAGTACTTC.

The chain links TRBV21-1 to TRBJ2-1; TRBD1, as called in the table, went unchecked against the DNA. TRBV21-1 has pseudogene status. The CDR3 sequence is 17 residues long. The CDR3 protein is CASSKGGTVLDNCEQFF. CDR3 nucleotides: TGTGCCAGCAGCAAAGGAGGGACAGTCCTCGACAATTGTGAGCAGTTCTTC.

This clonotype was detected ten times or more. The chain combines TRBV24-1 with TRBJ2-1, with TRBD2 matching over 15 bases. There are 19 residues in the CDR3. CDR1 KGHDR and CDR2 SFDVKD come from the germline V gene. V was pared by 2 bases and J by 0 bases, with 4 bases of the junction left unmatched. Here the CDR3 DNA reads TGTGCCACCAGTGATTGGACTAGCGGGAGGGTCACCTCCTACAATGAGCAGTTCTTC. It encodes CATSDWTSGRVTSYNEQFF.

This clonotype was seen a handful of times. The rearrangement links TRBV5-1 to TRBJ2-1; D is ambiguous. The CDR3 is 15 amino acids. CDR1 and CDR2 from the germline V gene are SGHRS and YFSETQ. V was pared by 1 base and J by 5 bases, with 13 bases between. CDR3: CASSLYRNRNNEQFF. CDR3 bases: TGCGCCAGCAGCTTGTATCGAAACAGAAACAATGAGCAGTTCTTC.

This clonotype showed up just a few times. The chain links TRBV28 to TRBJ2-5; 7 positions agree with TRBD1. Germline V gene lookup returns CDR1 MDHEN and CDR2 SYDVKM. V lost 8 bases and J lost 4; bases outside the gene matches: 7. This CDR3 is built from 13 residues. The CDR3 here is CASRQGPVETQYF. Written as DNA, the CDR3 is TGTGCCAGCCGACAGGGCCCGGTAGAGACCCAGTACTTC.

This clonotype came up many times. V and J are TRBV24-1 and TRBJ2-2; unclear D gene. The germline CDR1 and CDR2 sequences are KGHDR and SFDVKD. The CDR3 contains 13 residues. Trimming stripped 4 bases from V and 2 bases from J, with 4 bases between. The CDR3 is CATSEVNTGELFF. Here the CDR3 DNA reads TGTGCCACCAGTGAAGTAAACACCGGGGAGCTGTTTTTT.